This passage covers 28 T cell receptor beta chains from one sample sequenced in a study of early T cells in non-severe SARS-CoV-2 infection. TCRdb redid the calling of the 5' RACE reads with MiXCR, one entry per CDR3 protein. The sample has about 83,000 distinct CDR3 sequences, roughly 12% seen once; the top ten hold approximately 7%. Sequenced input: whole blood. These receptors were obtained from an adult who was a healthcare worker with PCR-confirmed SARS-CoV-2 infection or an uninfected control (not recorded which).

The chain links TRBV7-9 to TRBJ2-6; 10 bases match TRBD2. The junction had 12 bases not matched to a gene; V was cut back by 5 bases and J by 2 bases. The CDR3 extends over 19 amino acids. Germline assignment: CDR1 SEHNR and CDR2 FQNEAQ (reference sequence). CDR3 residues: CASSLTGTSASPGANVLTF. CDR3 bases: TGTGCCAGCAGCCTCACCGGGACTAGCGCCTCTCCTGGGGCCAACGTCCTGACTTTC.

This clonotype was observed many times. The chain recombines TRBV15 with TRBJ2-5; D gene unclear. Germline CDR1 and CDR2: LNHNV and YYDKDF (reference sequence). V was clipped by 2 bases and J by 4 bases, with 14 bases between them. The CDR3 is 15 residues long. The CDR3: CATSRLSSRGETQYF. CDR3 nucleotides: TGTGCCACCAGCAGACTCTCGTCTCGCGGAGAGACCCAGTACTTC.

The table lists this clonotype with a few counts. This chain links TRBV12-3 or TRBV12-4 with TRBJ1-1; D call uncertain. The germline V and J ends were trimmed by 1 base and 8 bases, with 8 bases remaining between them. The CDR3 has 12 amino acids. The chain's CDR3 is CASSLGVGEAFF. CDR3 coding DNA: TGTGCCAGCAGTTTAGGTGTGGGGGAAGCTTTCTTT.

This clonotype was recorded a few times. The chain combines TRBV4-3 with TRBJ2-1, with 8 positions matching TRBD2. V trimming: 0 bases; J trimming: 1 base; junction bases outside the gene matches: 5. The germline V gene has CDR1 LGHNA and CDR2 YSLEER. This CDR3 has 17 amino acids. This chain's CDR3 is CASSQDWAGGSYNEQFF. CDR3 nucleotide sequence: TGCGCCAGCAGCCAAGACTGGGCGGGGGGTTCCTACAATGAGCAGTTCTTC.

The chain recombines TRBV14 with TRBJ1-4, with TRBD1 matching over 7 bases. The germline CDR1 and CDR2 sequences are SGHDN and FVKESK. The CDR3 is 14 amino acids. V trimming: 4 bases; J trimming: 2 bases; junction bases outside the gene matches: 1. The CDR3 spells CASSRQGTNEKLFF. The CDR3 DNA sequence: TGTGCCAGCAGCCGACAGGGCACTAATGAAAAACTGTTTTTT.

This sequence joins TRBV29-1 and TRBJ2-5, with D possibly being TRBD2 (5 bases). CDR1 is SQVTM and CDR2 is ANQGSEA in the germline V gene. Trimming removed 6 bases from V and 5 bases from J, with 10 bases in between. CDR3 length: 11 residues. The CDR3 sequence is CSVREGETQYF. CDR3 DNA sequence: TGCAGCGTGAGGGAAGGCGAGACCCAGTACTTC.

This clonotype has more than one count but fewer than ten. The DNA of the CDR3 is TGTGCCAGCAGCCGCACTAGCGGCATTGATACGCAGTATTTT. Translation gives CASSRTSGIDTQYF. The V call is TRBV4-2, the J call TRBJ2-3; 8 bases are shared with TRBD2. The CDR3 is 14 amino acids. Trimming took 4 bases from V and 6 from J; bases not matched to a gene: 6. Germline loops: CDR1 LGHNA, CDR2 YNFKEQ.

Turning to this clonotype: The junction departs from the called germline gene at one end, perhaps through a read error. The rearrangement links TRBV10-3 to TRBJ2-1; 7 nucleotides match TRBD2. Germline values: CDR1 ENHRY, CDR2 SYGVKD. The CDR3 is 15 residues long. As DNA, the CDR3 is TGTGCCGTCAGTGGGCGGGAGCGGTCCTACAATGAGCAGTTCTTC. Its translation: CAVSGRERSYNEQFF.

The sample holds a few counts of this clonotype. This chain connects TRBV18 to TRBJ1-1, with 7 bases aligning to TRBD1. Unmatched junction bases numbered 7, after V lost 1 base and J lost 5 bases. Looked up from germline, CDR1 is KGHSH and CDR2 is LQKENI. The CDR3 loop spans 15 amino acids. The CDR3 reads CASSPQGADRTEAFF. In DNA form, the CDR3 reads TGTGCCAGCTCACCACAGGGGGCGGACAGGACTGAAGCTTTCTTT.

The V call is TRBV4-3, the J call TRBJ1-1, with D possibly being TRBD1 (5 bases). This CDR3 has 15 amino acids. V shed 0 bases and J shed 5 bases, with 13 bases lying between them. Germline CDR1 LGHNA, CDR2 YSLEER. The CDR3 protein is CASSQDRVGETEAFF. DNA for the CDR3: TGCGCCAGCAGCCAAGACAGGGTTGGAGAGACTGAAGCTTTCTTT.

The rearrangement joins TRBV4-2 to TRBJ2-5; 10 bases are shared with TRBD1. CDR1 is LGHNA, CDR2 YNFKEQ, per germline. The CDR3 is 15 amino acids. V dropped 5 bases and J dropped 5; count of bases not matched to a gene: 8. The CDR3 nucleotides are TGTGCCAGCAGCGAACAAGACAGGGGGCTTGAGACCCAGTACTTC. Translating gives CASSEQDRGLETQYF.

This rearrangement joins TRBV6-5 to TRBJ1-5; D perhaps matches TRBD1 (5 bases). The CDR3 is 14 residues long. Trimming stripped 4 bases from V and 0 bases from J, with 7 bases between. Looked up from germline, CDR1 is MNHEY and CDR2 is SVGAGI. CDR3 DNA: TGTGCCAGCAGTTCAGGGCATAGCAATCAGCCCCAGCATTTT. This encodes CASSSGHSNQPQHF.

This clonotype was recorded many times. The chain couples TRBV20-1 to TRBJ2-3, with a possible D match to TRBD2 (5 bases). Germline CDR1 reads DFQATT; CDR2 reads SNEGSKA (reference sequence). Trimming stripped 4 bases from V and 0 bases from J, with 17 bases between. CDR3 size: 16 residues. CDR3 loop: CSAIPSSRSSTDTQYF. As DNA, the CDR3 is TGCAGTGCTATCCCCTCTAGCAGATCTAGCACAGATACGCAGTATTTT.

The rearrangement joins TRBV27 to TRBJ2-7, with TRBD2 identical over 12 bases. The J segment lost 4 bases and the V segment lost 7 bases, leaving 8 bases of the junction unmatched. This CDR3 has 15 residues. Germline values: CDR1 MNHEY, CDR2 SMNVEV (reference sequence). This CDR3 is CASTVRLAGVYEQYF. The CDR3, as DNA: TGTGCCAGCACCGTACGACTAGCGGGAGTGTACGAGCAGTACTTC.

The rearrangement uses TRBV20-1 and TRBJ2-7; 15 bases agree with TRBD2. V shed 1 base and J 5 bases; nucleotides not matched to a gene: 18. CDR1 and CDR2 from the germline V gene are DFQATT and SNEGSKA (reference sequence). The CDR3 contains 20 residues. CDR3 coding DNA: TGCAGTGCTAGAGTTTCCGGACTAGCGGGAGGGTTCAACAATTACGACGAGCAGTACTTC. This sequence encodes CSARVSGLAGGFNNYDEQYF.

In this sample, this clonotype turned up a few times. This chain joins TRBV2 and TRBJ2-2, with D perhaps assigned TRBD1 or TRBD2 (6 bases each). The germline V and J ends were trimmed by 5 bases and 6 bases, with 19 bases remaining between them. The CDR3 is 16 residues long. The germline V gene has CDR1 SNHLY and CDR2 FYNNEI. The DNA for the CDR3 is TGTGCCAGCAGTTGGACAGATGGCAGGAGGGCCGGGGAGCTGTTTTTT. It yields the protein CASSWTDGRRAGELFF.

The chain combines TRBV12-5 with TRBJ1-6; D uncertain. The V end lost 1 base, the J end lost 3 bases, and 13 bases lay between the germline ends. Germline CDR1 is LGHNT and CDR2 is FRNRAP. The CDR3 extends over 17 amino acids. The CDR3 sequence: CASGLDDGRVYNSPLHF. The CDR3 bases are TGTGCTAGTGGTTTGGATGACGGTAGAGTCTATAATTCACCCCTCCACTTT.

This clonotype was counted ten times or more. The chain uses TRBV11-2 and TRBJ2-5; D gene unclear. V was cut by 5 bases and J by 5 bases, with 21 bases left in between. The CDR3 is made up of 16 amino acids. Germline V gene sequence: CDR1 SGHAT, CDR2 FQNNGV. The CDR3 loop reads CASSPISTRPLETQYF. DNA for the CDR3: TGTGCCAGCAGCCCTATCTCCACCAGACCCCTGGAGACCCAGTACTTC.

This clonotype was observed many times. This rearrangement joins TRBV19 to TRBJ2-1, with 8 bases that match TRBD2. Per the germline V gene, CDR1 is LNHDA and CDR2 is SQIVND (reference sequence). CDR3 size: 14 residues. After removal of 3 bases from V and 6 bases from J, the junction contained 4 bases not matched to a gene. CDR3 residues: CASSILREVNEQFF. The CDR3 nucleotides are TGTGCCAGTAGTATCCTGCGGGAGGTCAATGAGCAGTTCTTC.

The chain combines TRBV20-1 with TRBJ2-5; the D is unclear. Trimming removed 6 bases at V and 1 base at J, with 12 bases between. This CDR3 has 13 residues. Germline CDR1 and CDR2: DFQATT and SNEGSKA (reference sequence). CDR3 loop: CSARRIPQETQYF. The CDR3 DNA follows: TGCAGTGCCCGACGGATACCCCAAGAGACCCAGTACTTC.

The rearrangement joins TRBV10-3 to TRBJ2-5; TRBD2 is a possible D gene (6 bases). V lost 7 bases and J lost 4, with 16 bases in between. The germline V gene has CDR1 ENHRY and CDR2 SYGVKD. The CDR3 runs 14 residues. For the CDR3, the DNA is TGTGCCATCAAAGCGGTGGGAGGACGAGAGACCCAGTACTTC. Protein sequence: CAIKAVGGRETQYF.

This clonotype was seen a handful of times. The chain carries TRBV5-6 and TRBJ2-7; 8 positions match TRBD2. With V trimmed by 4 bases and J by 6 bases, 6 bases remained unmatched. CDR1 is SGHDT and CDR2 is YYEEEE in the germline V gene. This CDR3 has 13 amino acids. The CDR3 protein is CASSLSAGGEQYF. The CDR3 DNA sequence: TGTGCCAGCAGCCTTTCCGCGGGAGGCGAGCAGTACTTC. Supplemented by reference TRBV5-6 and TRBJ2-7, the full variable domain reads DAGVTQSPTHLIKTRGQQVTLRCSPKSGHDTVSWYQQALGQGPQFIFQYYEEEERQRGNFPDRFSGHQFPNYSSELNVNALLLGDSALYLCASSLSAGGEQYFGPGTRLTVT.

This clonotype appeared a few times. This chain connects TRBV6-2 or TRBV6-3 to TRBJ1-1; the D is unclear. The CDR3 totals 11 residues. The V end was cut by 6 bases, the J end by 5 bases, with 7 bases between. In germline, CDR1 is MNHEY, CDR2 SVGEGT. CDR3 in amino acids: CASRKGTEAFF. The CDR3 DNA is TGTGCCAGCAGAAAGGGTACTGAAGCTTTCTTT.

At least ten counts were recorded for this clonotype. V gene TRBV25-1 combines with J gene TRBJ1-5; TRBD1 is a possible D gene (5 bases). Looked up from germline, CDR1 is MGHDK and CDR2 is SYGVNS. CDR3 length: 16 residues. V lost 3 bases, J lost 2 bases, and 14 bases lay in between. The CDR3 spells CASSDPTTGGNQPQHF. The CDR3 bases are TGTGCCAGCAGTGACCCCACCACGGGGGGCAATCAGCCCCAGCATTTT.

The sample holds a few counts of this clonotype. The chain has TRBV5-1 and TRBJ1-1; D is undetermined. The CDR3 is made up of 14 amino acids. Germline loops: CDR1 SGHRS, CDR2 YFSETQ. The germline V and J ends were trimmed by 4 bases and 4 bases, with 14 bases remaining between them. This chain's CDR3 is CASSPTTGATEAFF. The CDR3 nucleotides read TGCGCCAGCAGCCCTACGACGGGCGCCACTGAAGCTTTCTTT.

The sample holds many counts of this clonotype. This chain connects TRBV20-1 to TRBJ2-7, with TRBD1 matching 7 bases. The V gene's germline CDR1 is DFQATT and CDR2 SNEGSKA (reference sequence). V dropped 5 bases and J dropped 3; count of bases not matched to a gene: 1. This CDR3 has 11 residues. CDR3 bases: TGCAGTGCTCACAGGGGCTACGAGCAGTACTTC. The encoded protein is CSAHRGYEQYF.

The chain uses TRBV11-2 and TRBJ2-3, with 7 bases that match TRBD2. Germline V CDR1 and CDR2: SGHAT, FQNNGV. The CDR3 contains 12 residues. Trimming took 4 bases from V and 13 from J; bases not matched to a gene: 8. The DNA of the CDR3 is TGTGCCAGCAGCTCCAGCGGGACTCGAGAGTATTTT. This sequence encodes CASSSSGTREYF. Combining the CDR3 with reference TRBV11-2 and TRBJ2-3 gives the whole variable domain EAGVAQSPRYKIIEKRQSVAFWCNPISGHATLYWYQQILGQGPKLLIQFQNNGVVDDSQLPKDRFSAERLKGVDSTLKIQPAKLEDSAVYLCASSSSGTREYFGPGTRLTVL.

This chain uses TRBV27 with TRBJ2-3; TRBD2 matches at 8 bases. The CDR3 spans 16 residues. J was trimmed by 3 bases and V by 2 bases; bases with no gene match: 7. Germline CDR1 reads MNHEY; CDR2 reads SMNVEV (reference sequence). CDR3 protein: CASSLPAGAPTDTQYF. CDR3 DNA sequence: TGTGCCAGCAGTTTACCAGCGGGAGCTCCTACAGATACGCAGTATTTT.